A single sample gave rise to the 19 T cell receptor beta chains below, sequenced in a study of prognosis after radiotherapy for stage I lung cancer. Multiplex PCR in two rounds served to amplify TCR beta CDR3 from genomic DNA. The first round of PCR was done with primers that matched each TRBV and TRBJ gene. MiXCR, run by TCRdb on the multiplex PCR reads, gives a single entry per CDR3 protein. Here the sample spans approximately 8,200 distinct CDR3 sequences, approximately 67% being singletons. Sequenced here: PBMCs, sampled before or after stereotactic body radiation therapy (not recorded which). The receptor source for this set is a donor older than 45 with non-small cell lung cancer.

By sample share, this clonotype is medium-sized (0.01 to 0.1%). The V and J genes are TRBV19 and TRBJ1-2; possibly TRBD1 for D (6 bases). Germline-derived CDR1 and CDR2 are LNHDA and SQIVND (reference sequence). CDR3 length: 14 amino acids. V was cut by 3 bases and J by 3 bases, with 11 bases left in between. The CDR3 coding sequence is TGTGCCAGTAGTATCGAGAGACAGGACTATGGCTACACCTTC. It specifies CASSIERQDYGYTF.

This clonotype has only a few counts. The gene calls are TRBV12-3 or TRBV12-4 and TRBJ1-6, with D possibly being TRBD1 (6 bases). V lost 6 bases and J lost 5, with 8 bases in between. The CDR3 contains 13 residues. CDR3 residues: CASRQGDNSPLHF. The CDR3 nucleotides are TGTGCCAGCAGACAGGGAGATAATTCACCCCTCCACTTT.

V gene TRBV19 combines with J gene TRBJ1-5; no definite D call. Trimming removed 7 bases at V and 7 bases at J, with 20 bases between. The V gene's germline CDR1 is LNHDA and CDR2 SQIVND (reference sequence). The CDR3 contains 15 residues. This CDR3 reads CASMGLDCLKQPQHF. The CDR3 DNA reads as TGTGCCAGTATGGGTTTGGACTGTCTGAAGCAGCCCCAGCATTTT.

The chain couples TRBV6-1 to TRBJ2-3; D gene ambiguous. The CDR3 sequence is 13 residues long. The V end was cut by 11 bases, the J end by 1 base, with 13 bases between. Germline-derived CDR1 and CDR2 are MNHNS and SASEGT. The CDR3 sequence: CAHSEWGTDTQYF. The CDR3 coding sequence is TGTGCCCACAGTGAATGGGGCACAGATACGCAGTATTTT.

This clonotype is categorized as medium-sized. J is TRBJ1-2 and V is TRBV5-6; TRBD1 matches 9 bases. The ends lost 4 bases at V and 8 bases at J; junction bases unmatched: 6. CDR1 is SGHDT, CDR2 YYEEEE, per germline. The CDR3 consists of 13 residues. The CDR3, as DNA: TGTGCCAGCAGCCAGAGGACAGGGGAAGGCTACACCTTC. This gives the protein CASSQRTGEGYTF.

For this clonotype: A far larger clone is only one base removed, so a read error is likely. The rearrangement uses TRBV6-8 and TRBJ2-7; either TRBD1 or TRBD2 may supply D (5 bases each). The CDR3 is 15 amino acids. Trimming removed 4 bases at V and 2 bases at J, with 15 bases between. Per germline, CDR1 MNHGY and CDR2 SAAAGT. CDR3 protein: CASSFGATSPYEQYF. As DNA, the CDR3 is TGTGCCAGCAGTTTCGGGGCTACAAGCCCCTACGAGCAGTACTTC.

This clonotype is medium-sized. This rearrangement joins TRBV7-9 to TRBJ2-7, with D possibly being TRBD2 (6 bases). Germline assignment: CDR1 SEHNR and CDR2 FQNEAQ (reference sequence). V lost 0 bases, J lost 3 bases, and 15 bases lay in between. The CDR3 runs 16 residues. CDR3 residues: CASSLALGVAVYEQYF. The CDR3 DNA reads TGTGCCAGCAGCTTAGCCCTTGGCGTAGCGGTCTACGAGCAGTACTTC. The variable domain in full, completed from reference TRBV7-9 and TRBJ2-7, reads DTGVSQNPRHKITKRGQNVTFRCDPISEHNRLYWYRQTLGQGPEFLTYFQNEAQLEKSRLLSDRFSAERPKGSFSTLEIQRTEQGDSAMYLCASSLALGVAVYEQYFGPGTRLTVT.

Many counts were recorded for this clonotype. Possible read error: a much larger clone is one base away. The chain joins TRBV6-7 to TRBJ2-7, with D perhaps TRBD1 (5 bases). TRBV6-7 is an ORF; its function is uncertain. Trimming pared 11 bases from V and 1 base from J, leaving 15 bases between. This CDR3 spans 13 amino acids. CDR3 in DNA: TGTGCCGTAAAGATCAGACAGTCCTACGAGCAGTACTTC. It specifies CAVKIRQSYEQYF.

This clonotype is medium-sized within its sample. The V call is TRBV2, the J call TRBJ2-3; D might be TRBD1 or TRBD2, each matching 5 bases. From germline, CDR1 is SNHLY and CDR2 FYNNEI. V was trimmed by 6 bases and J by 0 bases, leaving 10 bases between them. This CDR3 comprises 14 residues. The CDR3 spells CASRGRQSTDTQYF. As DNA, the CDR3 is TGTGCCAGCAGGGGGAGACAGAGCACAGATACGCAGTATTTT.

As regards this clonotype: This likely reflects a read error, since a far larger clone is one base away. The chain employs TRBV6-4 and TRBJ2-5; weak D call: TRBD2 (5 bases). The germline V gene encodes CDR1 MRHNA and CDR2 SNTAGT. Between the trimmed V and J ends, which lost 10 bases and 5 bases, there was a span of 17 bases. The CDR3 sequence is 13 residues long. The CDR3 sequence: CAIREAVVETQYF. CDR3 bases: TGTGCCATTAGGGAAGCGGTAGTCGAGACCCAGTACTTC.

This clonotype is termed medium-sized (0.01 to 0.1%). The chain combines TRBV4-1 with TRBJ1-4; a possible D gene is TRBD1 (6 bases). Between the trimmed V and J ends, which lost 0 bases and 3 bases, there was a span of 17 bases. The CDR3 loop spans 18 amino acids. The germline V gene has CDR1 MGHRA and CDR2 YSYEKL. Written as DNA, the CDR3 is TGCGCCAGCAGCCAAGAGGGCCCGGGGGCGTCAGCTAATGAAAAACTGTTTTTT. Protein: CASSQEGPGASANEKLFF.

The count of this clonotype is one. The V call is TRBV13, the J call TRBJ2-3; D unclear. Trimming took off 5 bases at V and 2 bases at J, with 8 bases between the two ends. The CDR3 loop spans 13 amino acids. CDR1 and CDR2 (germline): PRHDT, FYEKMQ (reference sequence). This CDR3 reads CASSRLPTDTQYF. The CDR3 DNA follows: TGTGCCAGCAGCCGTTTACCCACAGATACGCAGTATTTT.

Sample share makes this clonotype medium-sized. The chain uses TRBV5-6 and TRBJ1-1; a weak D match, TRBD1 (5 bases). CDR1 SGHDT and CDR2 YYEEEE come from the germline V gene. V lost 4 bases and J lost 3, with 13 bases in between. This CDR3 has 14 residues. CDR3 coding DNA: TGTGCCAGCAGCCCTGGGGGAGGTTACACTGAAGCTTTCTTT. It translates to CASSPGGGYTEAFF.

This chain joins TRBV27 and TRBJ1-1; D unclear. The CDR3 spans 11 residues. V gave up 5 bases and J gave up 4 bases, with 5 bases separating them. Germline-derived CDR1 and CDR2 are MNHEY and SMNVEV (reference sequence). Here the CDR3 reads CASSKRTEAFF. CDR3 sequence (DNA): TGTGCCAGCAGTAAACGCACTGAAGCTTTCTTT.

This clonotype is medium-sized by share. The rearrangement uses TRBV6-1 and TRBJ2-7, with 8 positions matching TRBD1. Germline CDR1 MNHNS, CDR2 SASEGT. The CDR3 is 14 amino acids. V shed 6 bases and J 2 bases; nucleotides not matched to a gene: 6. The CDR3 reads CASSQGQATYEQYF. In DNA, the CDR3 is TGTGCCAGCAGCCAGGGACAGGCCACCTACGAGCAGTACTTC.

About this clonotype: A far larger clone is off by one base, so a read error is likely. Written as DNA, the CDR3 is TGTGCCAGCATTCCGGGGACGGGCTACAATGAGCAGTTCTTC. Protein: CASIPGTGYNEQFF. The chain carries TRBV6-4 and TRBJ2-1; D may match TRBD1 or TRBD2 (5 bases each). The germline gives CDR1 MRHNA, CDR2 SNTAGT. V lost 7 bases and J lost 3, with 13 bases in between. The CDR3 consists of 14 residues.

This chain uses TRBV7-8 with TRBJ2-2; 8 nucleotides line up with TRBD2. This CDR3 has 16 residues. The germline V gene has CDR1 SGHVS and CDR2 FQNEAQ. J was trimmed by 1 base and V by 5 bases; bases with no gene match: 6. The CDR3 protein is CASSLTSGVNTGELFF. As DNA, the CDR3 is TGTGCCAGCAGCCTAACTAGCGGAGTGAACACCGGGGAGCTGTTTTTT.

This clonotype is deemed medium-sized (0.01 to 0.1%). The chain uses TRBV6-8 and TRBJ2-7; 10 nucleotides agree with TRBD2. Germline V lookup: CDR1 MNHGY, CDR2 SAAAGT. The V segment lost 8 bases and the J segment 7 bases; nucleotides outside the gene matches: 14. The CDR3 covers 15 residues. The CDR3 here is CASVIDSGRAGEQYF. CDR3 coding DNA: TGTGCCAGCGTCATCGACAGCGGGAGGGCCGGTGAGCAGTACTTC.

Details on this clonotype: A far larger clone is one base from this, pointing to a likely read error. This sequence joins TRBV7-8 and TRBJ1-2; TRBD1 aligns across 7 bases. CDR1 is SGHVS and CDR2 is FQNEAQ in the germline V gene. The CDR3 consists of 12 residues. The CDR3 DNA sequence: TGTTCCAGCAGCCCACAGGGGCTTGGCTACACCTTC. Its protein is CSSSPQGLGYTF.